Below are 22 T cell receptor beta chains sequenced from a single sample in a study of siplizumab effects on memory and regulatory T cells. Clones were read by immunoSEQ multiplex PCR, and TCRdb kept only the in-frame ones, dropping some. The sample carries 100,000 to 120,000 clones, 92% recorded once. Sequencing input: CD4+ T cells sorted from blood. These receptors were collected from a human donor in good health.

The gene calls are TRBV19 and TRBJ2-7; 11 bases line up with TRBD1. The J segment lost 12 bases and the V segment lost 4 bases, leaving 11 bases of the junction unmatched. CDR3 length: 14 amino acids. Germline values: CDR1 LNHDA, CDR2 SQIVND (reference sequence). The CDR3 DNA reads TGTGCCAGTAGTACCGGACAGGGGGCAAGGTTGACGTACTTC. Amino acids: CASSTGQGARLTYF.

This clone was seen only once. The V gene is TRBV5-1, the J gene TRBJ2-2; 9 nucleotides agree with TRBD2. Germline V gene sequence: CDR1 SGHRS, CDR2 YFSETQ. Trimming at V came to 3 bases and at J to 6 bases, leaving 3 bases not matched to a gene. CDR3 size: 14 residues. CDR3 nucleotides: TGCGCCAGCAGCTGGGGGACTAGCTCCGGGGAGCTGTTTTTT. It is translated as CASSWGTSSGELFF.

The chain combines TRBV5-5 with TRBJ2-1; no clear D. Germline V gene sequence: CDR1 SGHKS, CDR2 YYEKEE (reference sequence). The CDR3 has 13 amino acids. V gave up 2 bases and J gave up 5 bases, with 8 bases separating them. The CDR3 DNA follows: TGTGCCAGCAGCTTCGTAGGCAACAATGAGCAGTTCTTC. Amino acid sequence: CASSFVGNNEQFF.

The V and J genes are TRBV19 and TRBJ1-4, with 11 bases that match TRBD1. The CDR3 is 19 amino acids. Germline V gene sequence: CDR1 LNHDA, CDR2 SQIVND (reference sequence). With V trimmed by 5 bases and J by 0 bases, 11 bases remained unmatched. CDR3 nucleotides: TGTGCCAGTAGTCGCCGGTACCCGGGACAGGGGGCAACTAATGAAAAACTGTTTTTT. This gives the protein CASSRRYPGQGATNEKLFF.

CDR3 nucleotides: TGCGCCAGCACCCCGGGACTAGGGGGGACAGATACGCAGTATTTT. Encoded protein: CASTPGLGGTDTQYF. V is TRBV5-1 and J is TRBJ2-3; 8 bases match TRBD2. Trimming cost V 6 bases and J 3 bases; bases outside gene matches: 9. This CDR3 is 15 amino acids long. Per the germline V gene, CDR1 is SGHRS and CDR2 is YFSETQ.

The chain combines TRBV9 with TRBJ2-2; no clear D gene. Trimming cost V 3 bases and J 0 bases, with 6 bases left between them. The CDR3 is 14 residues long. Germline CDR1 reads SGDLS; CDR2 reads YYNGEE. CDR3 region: CASSANPNTGELFF. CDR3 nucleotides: TGTGCCAGCAGCGCTAACCCGAACACCGGGGAGCTGTTTTTT.

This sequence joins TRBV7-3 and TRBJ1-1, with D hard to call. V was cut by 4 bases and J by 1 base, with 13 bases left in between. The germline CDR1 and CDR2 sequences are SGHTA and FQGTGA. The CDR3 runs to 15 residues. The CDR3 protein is CASSSREGWNTEAFF. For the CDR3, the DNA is TGTGCCAGCAGCTCACGGGAGGGATGGAACACTGAAGCTTTCTTT.

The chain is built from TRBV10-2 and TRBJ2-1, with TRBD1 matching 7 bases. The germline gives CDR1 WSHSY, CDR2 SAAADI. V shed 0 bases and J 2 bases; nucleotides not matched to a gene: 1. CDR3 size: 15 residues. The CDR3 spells CASSESTGPYNEQFF. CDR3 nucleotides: TGCGCCAGCAGTGAGTCGACAGGGCCCTACAATGAGCAGTTCTTC.

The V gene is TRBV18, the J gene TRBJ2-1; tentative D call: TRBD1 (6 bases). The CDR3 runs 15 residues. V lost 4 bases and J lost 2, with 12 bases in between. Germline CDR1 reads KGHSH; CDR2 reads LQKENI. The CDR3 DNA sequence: TGTGCCAGCTCACTCAGGGGAGTCCCCTACAATGAGCAGTTCTTC. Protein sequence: CASSLRGVPYNEQFF.

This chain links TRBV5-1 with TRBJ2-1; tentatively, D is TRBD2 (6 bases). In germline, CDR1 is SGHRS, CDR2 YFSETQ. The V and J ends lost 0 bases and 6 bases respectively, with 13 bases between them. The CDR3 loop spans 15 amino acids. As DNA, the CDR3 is TGCGCCAGCAGCTTGGACGGAGGGGCAGGCAATGAGCAGTTCTTC. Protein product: CASSLDGGAGNEQFF.

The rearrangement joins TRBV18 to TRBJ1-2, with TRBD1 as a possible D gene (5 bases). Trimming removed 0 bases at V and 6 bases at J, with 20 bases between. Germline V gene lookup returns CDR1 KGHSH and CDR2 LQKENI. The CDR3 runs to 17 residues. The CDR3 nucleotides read TGTGCCAGCTCACCACCGTTTCGGACCGACGGACAAAATGGCTACACCTTC. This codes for CASSPPFRTDGQNGYTF. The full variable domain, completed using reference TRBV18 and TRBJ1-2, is NAGVMQNPRHLVRRRGQEARLRCSPMKGHSHVYWYRQLPEEGLKFMVYLQKENIIDESGMPKERFSAEFPKEGPSILRIQQVVRGDSAAYFCASSPPFRTDGQNGYTFGSGTRLTVV.

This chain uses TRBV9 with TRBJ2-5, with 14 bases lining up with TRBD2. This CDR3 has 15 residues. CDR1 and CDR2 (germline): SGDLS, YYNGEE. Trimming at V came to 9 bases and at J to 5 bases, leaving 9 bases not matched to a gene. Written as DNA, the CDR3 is TGTGCCACCTCGACTAGCGGGAGGGTGGGGGAGACCCAGTACTTC. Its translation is CATSTSGRVGETQYF.

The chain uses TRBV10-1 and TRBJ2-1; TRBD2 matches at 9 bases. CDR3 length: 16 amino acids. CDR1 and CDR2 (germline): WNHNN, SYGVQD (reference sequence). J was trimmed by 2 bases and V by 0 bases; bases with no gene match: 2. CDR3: CASSESSGSPYNEQFF. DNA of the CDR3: TGCGCCAGCAGTGAGTCTAGCGGGAGTCCCTACAATGAGCAGTTCTTC.

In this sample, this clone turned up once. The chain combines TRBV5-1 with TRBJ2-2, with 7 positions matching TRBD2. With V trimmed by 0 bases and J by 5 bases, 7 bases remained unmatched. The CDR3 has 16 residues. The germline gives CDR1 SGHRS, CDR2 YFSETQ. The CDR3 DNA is TGCGCCAGCAGCTTGGACACGACTAGCTTGACCGGGGAGCTGTTTTTT. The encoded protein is CASSLDTTSLTGELFF.

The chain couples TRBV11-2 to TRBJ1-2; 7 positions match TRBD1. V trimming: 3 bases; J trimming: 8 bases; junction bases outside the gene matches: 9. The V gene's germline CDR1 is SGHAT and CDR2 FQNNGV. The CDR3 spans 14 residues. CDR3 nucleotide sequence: TGTGCCAGCAGCTTGACGAGACAGGGCGGGGGCTACACCTTC. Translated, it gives CASSLTRQGGGYTF. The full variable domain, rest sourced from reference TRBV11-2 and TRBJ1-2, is EAGVAQSPRYKIIEKRQSVAFWCNPISGHATLYWYQQILGQGPKLLIQFQNNGVVDDSQLPKDRFSAERLKGVDSTLKIQPAKLEDSAVYLCASSLTRQGGGYTFGSGTRLTVV.

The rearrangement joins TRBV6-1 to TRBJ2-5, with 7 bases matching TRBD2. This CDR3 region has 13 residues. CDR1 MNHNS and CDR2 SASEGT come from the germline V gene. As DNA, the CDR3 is TGTGGCTCCGGGGGGAGACCTAAAGAGACCCAGTACTTC. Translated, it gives CGSGGRPKETQYF.

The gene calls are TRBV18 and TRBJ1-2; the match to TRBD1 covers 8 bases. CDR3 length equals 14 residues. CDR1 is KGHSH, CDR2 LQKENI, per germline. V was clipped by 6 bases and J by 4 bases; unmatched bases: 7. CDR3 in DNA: TGTGCCAGCTCCCAACAGGGGGTAGGCTATGGCTACACCTTC. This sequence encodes CASSQQGVGYGYTF.

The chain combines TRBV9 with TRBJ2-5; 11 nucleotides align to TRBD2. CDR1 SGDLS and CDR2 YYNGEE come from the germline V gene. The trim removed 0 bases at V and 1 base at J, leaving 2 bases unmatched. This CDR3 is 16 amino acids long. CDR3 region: CASSVGTSGGQETQYF. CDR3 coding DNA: TGTGCCAGCAGCGTAGGTACTAGCGGGGGCCAAGAGACCCAGTACTTC.

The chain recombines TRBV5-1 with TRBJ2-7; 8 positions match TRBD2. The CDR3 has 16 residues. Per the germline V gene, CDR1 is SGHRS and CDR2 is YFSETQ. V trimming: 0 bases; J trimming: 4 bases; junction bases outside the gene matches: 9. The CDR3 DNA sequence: TGCGCCAGCAGCTTGGAGGGTAGCGGGATTTCTTACGAGCAGTACTTC. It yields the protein CASSLEGSGISYEQYF. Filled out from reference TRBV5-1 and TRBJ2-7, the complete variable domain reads KAGVTQTPRYLIKTRGQQVTLSCSPISGHRSVSWYQQTPGQGLQFLFEYFSETQRNKGNFPGRFSGRQFSNSRSEMNVSTLELGDSALYLCASSLEGSGISYEQYFGPGTRLTVT.

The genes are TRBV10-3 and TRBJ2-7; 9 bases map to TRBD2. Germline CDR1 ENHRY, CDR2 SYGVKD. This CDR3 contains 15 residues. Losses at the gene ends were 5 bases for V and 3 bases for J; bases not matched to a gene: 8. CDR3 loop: CAISQPTSGIYEQYF. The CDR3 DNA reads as TGTGCCATCAGTCAACCGACTAGCGGAATCTACGAGCAGTACTTC.

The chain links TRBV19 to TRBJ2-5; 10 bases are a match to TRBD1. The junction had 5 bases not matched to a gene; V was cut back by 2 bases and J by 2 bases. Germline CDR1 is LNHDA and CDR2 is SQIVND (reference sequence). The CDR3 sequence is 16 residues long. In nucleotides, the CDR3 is TGTGCCAGTAGTATACAAAGGACAGGGGGACAAGAGACCCAGTACTTC. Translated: CASSIQRTGGQETQYF.

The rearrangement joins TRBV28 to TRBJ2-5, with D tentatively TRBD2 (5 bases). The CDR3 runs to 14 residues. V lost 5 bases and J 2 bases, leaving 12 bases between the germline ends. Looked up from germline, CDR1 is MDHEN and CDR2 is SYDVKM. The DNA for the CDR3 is TGTGCCAGCAGTGTAAGAGGGTTACAAGAGACCCAGTACTTC. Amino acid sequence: CASSVRGLQETQYF.